This T cell receptor beta chain originates from a study of blood T cell repertoires in COVID-19. Study details: From the United States, Italy and Spain came samples of acute and convalescent COVID-19. Sources were T cells, B-cell-depleted T cells, or PBMCs; the material itself was cDNA or gDNA.

The junction had 5 bases not matched to a gene; V was cut back by 2 bases and J by 1 base. The germline V gene has CDR1 SGHTA and CDR2 FQGNSA. CDR3 length: 17 residues. Original processing methods: Estimation of nucleated cell counts relied on the amplification of reference gene primers. The repertoire was sequenced with immunoSEQ multiplex PCR; TCRdb's copy has only in-frame clones and lacks some. V and J calls and clone size are as listed in that table; D and trimming were resolved from the DNA. The sample lists some 130,000 clones, around 85% occurring once. This chain connects TRBV7-2 to TRBJ2-3; TRBD2 matches 11 bases. The source of this sequence is a woman older than 75 with acute or convalescent COVID-19. Sequenced: peripheral blood. The CDR3 here is CASSLRSGLAGTDTQYF. The CDR3, as DNA: TGTGCCAGCAGCTTAAGATCGGGACTAGCGGGCACAGATACGCAGTATTTT.